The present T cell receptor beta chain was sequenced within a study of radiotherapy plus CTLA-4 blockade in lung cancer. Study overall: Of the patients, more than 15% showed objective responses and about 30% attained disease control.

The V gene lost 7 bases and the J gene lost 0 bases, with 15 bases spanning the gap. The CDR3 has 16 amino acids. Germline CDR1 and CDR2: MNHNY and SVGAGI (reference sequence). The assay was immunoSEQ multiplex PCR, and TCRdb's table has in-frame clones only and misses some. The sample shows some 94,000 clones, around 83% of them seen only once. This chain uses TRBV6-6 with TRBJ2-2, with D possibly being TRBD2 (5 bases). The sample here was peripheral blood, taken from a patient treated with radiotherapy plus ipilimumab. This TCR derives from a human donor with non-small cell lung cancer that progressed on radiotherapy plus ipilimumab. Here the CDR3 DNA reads TGTGCCAGCAACAGAAAGCGGACCGCGAACACCGGGGAGCTGTTTTTT. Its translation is CASNRKRTANTGELFF.